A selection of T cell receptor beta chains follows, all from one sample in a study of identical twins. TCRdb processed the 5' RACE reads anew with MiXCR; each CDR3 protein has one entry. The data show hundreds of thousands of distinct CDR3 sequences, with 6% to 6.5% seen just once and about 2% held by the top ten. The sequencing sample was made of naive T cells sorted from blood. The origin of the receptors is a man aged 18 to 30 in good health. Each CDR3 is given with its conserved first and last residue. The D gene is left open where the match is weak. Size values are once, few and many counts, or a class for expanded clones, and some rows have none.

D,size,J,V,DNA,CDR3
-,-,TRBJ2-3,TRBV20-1,TGCAGTGCTAGGGCAGCCGAAGGGGCAGATACGCAGTATTTT,CSARAAEGADTQYF
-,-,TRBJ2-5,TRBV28,TGTGCCAGCAGCGGCGGGTTCACTCTGGAGACCCAGTACTTC,CASSGGFTLETQYF
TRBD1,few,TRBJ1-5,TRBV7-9,TGTGCCAGCAGCTTGCCCGGGACAGGGGAACCCCAGCATTTT,CASSLPGTGEPQHF
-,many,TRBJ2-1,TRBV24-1,TGTGCCACCAGTGATTTCAGGGGCCGGCGGAATGAGCAGTTCTTC,CATSDFRGRRNEQFF
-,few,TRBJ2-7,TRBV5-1,TGCGCCAGCAGCTTACTAGGAGAGGGCCTCTACGAGCAGTACTTC,CASSLLGEGLYEQYF
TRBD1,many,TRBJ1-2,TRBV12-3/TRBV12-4,TGTGCCAGCAGTCTCCGCACAGGGGGCAACTATGGCTACACCTTC,CASSLRTGGNYGYTF
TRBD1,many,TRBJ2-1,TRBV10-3,TGTGCCATCAGTGGGGGACAGTTCAACAATGAGCAGTTCTTC,CAISGGQFNNEQFF
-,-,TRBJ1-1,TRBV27,TGTGCCAGCAGTTCCCAGGGAGGACGTGAAGCTTTCTTT,CASSSQGGREAFF
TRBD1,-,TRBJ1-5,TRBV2,TGTGCCAGCAGTGAAAGGGGGCGCGGCGGGATGGGCAATCAGCCCCAGCATTTT,CASSERGRGGMGNQPQHF
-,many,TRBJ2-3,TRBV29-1,TGCAGCGTTGAGGAGGAATGGAGCACAGATACGCAGTATTTT,CSVEEEWSTDTQYF
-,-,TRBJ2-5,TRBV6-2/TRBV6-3,TGTGCCAGCAGTTACGTGGGGGCCCGCGCCACGCAAGAGACCCAGTACTTC,CASSYVGARATQETQYF
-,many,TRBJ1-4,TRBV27,TGTGCCGTGGAAAAACTGTTTTTT,CAVEKLFF
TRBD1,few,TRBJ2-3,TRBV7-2,TGTGCCAGCAGCTTTAGGGGGCGTTCAGAGACAGATACGCAGTATTTT,CASSFRGRSETDTQYF
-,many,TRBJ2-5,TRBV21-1,TGTGCCAGCAGCAAGACGGAGACCCAGTACTTC,CASSKTETQYF
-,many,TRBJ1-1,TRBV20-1,TGCAGTGCCGATTCTTTGAACACTGAAGCTTTCTTT,CSADSLNTEAFF
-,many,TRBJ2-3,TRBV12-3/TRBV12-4,TGTGCCAGCAGTTTAAAAGTGACTGCAAAGACAGATACGCAGTATTTT,CASSLKVTAKTDTQYF
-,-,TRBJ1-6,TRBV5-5,TGTGCCAGCAGCTTGGGACCCGATTCACCCCTCCACTTT,CASSLGPDSPLHF
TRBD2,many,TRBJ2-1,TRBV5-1,TGCGCCAGCAGCCTCACTTGGACTAGCGGGACTAGAGAGCAGTTCTTC,CASSLTWTSGTREQFF
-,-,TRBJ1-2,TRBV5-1,TGCGCCAGCAGCTTTAACCTAAAAGTTGGCTACACCTTC,CASSFNLKVGYTF
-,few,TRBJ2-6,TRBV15,TGTGCCACCAGCAGCAGGGGACCTGGGGCCAACGTCCTGACTTTC,CATSSRGPGANVLTF
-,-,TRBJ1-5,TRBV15,TGTGCCACCACGTTCGCGCCGTATAGCAATCAGCCCCAGCATTTT,CATTFAPYSNQPQHF
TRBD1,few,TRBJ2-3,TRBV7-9,TGTGCCAGCAGCTATACTGGACAGGGCCTCAGCACAGATACGCAGTATTTT,CASSYTGQGLSTDTQYF
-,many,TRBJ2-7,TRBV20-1,TGCAGTGCCAGGACAGACTTTACCTACGAGCAGTACTTC,CSARTDFTYEQYF
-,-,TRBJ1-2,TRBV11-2,TGTGCCAGCAGCTTCGGACCCGGGGACGACGGCTACACCTTC,CASSFGPGDDGYTF
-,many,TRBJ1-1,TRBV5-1,TGCGCCAGCAGCTTGGGGTCCAACTACCCCGAAGCTTTCTTT,CASSLGSNYPEAFF
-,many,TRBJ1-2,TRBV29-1,TGCAGCGTTGAAGTCACAGGGAGCTATGGCTACACCTTC,CSVEVTGSYGYTF
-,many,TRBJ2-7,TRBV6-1,TGTGCCAGCAGCGAATTCCCGGTTGGTGAGCAGTACTTC,CASSEFPVGEQYF
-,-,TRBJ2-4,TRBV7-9,TGTGCCAGCAGCTTAGCGTCGGGCGGAATCGCCAAAAACATTCAGTACTTC,CASSLASGGIAKNIQYF
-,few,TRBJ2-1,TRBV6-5,TGTGCCAGCAGTTGGGGCCTGGGAGGATCATACAATGAGCAGTTCTTC,CASSWGLGGSYNEQFF
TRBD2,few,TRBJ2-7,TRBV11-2,TGTGCCAGCAGCCCTTCACCCGGGACTAGCTACGAGCAGTACTTC,CASSPSPGTSYEQYF
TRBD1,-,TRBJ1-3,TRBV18,TGTGCCAGCTCACCGAAGACAGGGGAAAGCACCATATATTTT,CASSPKTGESTIYF
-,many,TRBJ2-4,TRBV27,TGTGCCAGCAGTTTTGAATTGGGCAAAAACATTCAGTACTTC,CASSFELGKNIQYF
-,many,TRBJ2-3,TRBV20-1,TGCAGTGTCCAACAGGGTATCGGCACAGATACGCAGTATTTT,CSVQQGIGTDTQYF
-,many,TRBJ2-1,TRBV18,TGTGCCAGCTCACCCCAGCTTGAGCAGTTCTTC,CASSPQLEQFF
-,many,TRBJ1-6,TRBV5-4,TGTGCCAGCAGCTTGGATGGGAGTCGGTCACCCCTCCACTTT,CASSLDGSRSPLHF
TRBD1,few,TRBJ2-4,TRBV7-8,TGTGCCAGCAGCTTGGAAAGAGGGACAGTAGAAGAGTACTTC,CASSLERGTVEEYF
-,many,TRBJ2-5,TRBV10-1,TGCGCCAGCAGTGAGGGGACCTACAGGGAGACCCAGTACTTC,CASSEGTYRETQYF
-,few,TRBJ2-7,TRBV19,TGTGCCAGCCACGATGTGGGGCGGTCCTACGAGCAGTACTTC,CASHDVGRSYEQYF
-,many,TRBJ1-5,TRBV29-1,TGCAGCGTTGGGGGAGCAAATCAGCCCCAGCATTTT,CSVGGANQPQHF
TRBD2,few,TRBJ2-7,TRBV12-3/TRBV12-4,TGTGCCAGCAGTTTCGGACTAGCGGGAGGATCAGACGAGCAGTACTTC,CASSFGLAGGSDEQYF
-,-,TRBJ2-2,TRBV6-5,TGTGCCAGCAGTTACTCGCTGATGCCGAACACCGGGGAGCTGTTTTTT,CASSYSLMPNTGELFF
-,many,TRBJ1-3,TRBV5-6,TGTGCCAGCAGCTTGGCTGGGGTGAATGCCGGAAACACCATATATTTT,CASSLAGVNAGNTIYF
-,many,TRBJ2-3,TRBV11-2,TGTGCCAGCAGCTTTGGCCGACGGGATCACACAGATACGCAGTATTTT,CASSFGRRDHTDTQYF
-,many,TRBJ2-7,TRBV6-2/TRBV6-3,TGTGCCAGCAGTTACTCGGCCCGACAGACAACCTACGAGCAGTACTTC,CASSYSARQTTYEQYF
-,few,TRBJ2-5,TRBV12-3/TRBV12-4,TGTGCCAGCAGAAACCGGGAAGTGGGGACCCAGTACTTC,CASRNREVGTQYF
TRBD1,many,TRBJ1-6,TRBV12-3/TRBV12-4,TGTGCCAGCAGTTTGGACAGGGCGAATTCACCCCTCCACTTT,CASSLDRANSPLHF
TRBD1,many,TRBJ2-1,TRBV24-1,TGTGCCACCAGTGAGAGACAGGGCCCCTTATACAATGAGCAGTTCTTC,CATSERQGPLYNEQFF
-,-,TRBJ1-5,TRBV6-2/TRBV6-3,TGTGCCAGCAGTTATTGGGGATTTGGGAGCAATCAGCCCCAGCATTTT,CASSYWGFGSNQPQHF
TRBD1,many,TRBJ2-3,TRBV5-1,TGCGCCAGCAGCTATCCGGGACAGGGGGCAGATACGCAGTATTTT,CASSYPGQGADTQYF
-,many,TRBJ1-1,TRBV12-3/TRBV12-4,TGTGCCAGCAGTTTATATCCTGGTACTGAAGCTTTCTTT,CASSLYPGTEAFF
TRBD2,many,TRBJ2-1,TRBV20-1,TGCAGTGCTTCCCGGACTAGCGGGAGTCATGAGCAGTTCTTC,CSASRTSGSHEQFF
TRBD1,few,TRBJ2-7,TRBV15,TGTGCCACCAGCAGAAATACAGGGGCATCCTACGAGCAGTACTTC,CATSRNTGASYEQYF
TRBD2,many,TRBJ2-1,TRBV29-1,TGCAGCGTTAAGGGACTAGCGGGTAGCTCCTACAATGAGCAGTTCTTC,CSVKGLAGSSYNEQFF
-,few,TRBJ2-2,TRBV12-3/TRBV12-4,TGTGCCAGCAGAACCAGGAGCGCCTACACCGGGGAGCTGTTTTTT,CASRTRSAYTGELFF